This passage covers 12 T cell receptor beta chains from one sample sequenced in a study of T-cell reconstitution after alpha-beta-depleted transplantation in children. The library targeted TCRbeta and was prepared with unique molecular identifiers. TCRdb called the PCR reads again in MiXCR, with one record for every CDR3 protein. Of hundreds of thousands of distinct CDR3 sequences listed, approximately 10% are singletons. Source: PBMCs from the stem cell graft donor, taken from the stem cell graft. The receptors derive from a human donor who donated a stem cell graft to a child with acute lymphoblastic leukemia.

The chain uses TRBV7-9 and TRBJ2-7, with 8 bases identical to TRBD1. V trimming: 4 bases; J trimming: 2 bases; junction bases outside the gene matches: 7. CDR3 size: 15 residues. In germline, CDR1 is SEHNR, CDR2 FQNEAQ (reference sequence). This CDR3 is CASSSTRDRPYEQYF. The CDR3 region has the DNA TGTGCCAGCAGCTCGACCCGGGACAGGCCCTACGAGCAGTACTTC.

This clonotype was counted many times. The CDR3 protein is CASSFRQGGPYEQYF. The CDR3 DNA follows: TGTGCCAGCAGCTTTAGACAGGGGGGACCCTACGAGCAGTACTTC. The chain employs TRBV7-8 and TRBJ2-7, with 9 bases matching TRBD1. Germline-derived CDR1 and CDR2 are SGHVS and FQNEAQ. V gave up 3 bases and J gave up 2 bases; unmatched junction bases: 5. The length of the CDR3 is 15 residues.

A few counts support this clonotype. The CDR3 DNA reads TGCAGCGTAATTAGAGGGTTCGACACTGAAGCTTTCTTT. It yields the protein CSVIRGFDTEAFF. The chain joins TRBV29-1 to TRBJ1-1; D is unclear. Trimming took off 6 bases at V and 3 bases at J, with 14 bases between the two ends. In germline, CDR1 is SQVTM, CDR2 ANQGSEA. The CDR3 loop spans 13 amino acids.

This clonotype was observed a few times. V usage is TRBV12-3 or TRBV12-4 and J usage is TRBJ1-3; D not resolved. The CDR3 is 11 residues long. V was pared by 2 bases and J by 10 bases, with 6 bases between. Here the CDR3 reads CASSLPRTIYF. CDR3 DNA: TGTGCCAGCAGTTTACCCCGAACCATATATTTT.

This clonotype appeared many times. CDR3 nucleotides: TGCAGTGCTTCTTCCGGGACTAGCGGGGGGGGAGATACGCAGTATTTT. As protein: CSASSGTSGGGDTQYF. The chain carries TRBV20-1 and TRBJ2-3; 16 bases line up with TRBD2. V shed 5 bases and J 5 bases; nucleotides not matched to a gene: 7. The CDR3 runs to 16 residues. The V gene's germline CDR1 is DFQATT and CDR2 SNEGSKA (reference sequence).

This clonotype was seen repeatedly, ten times or more. CDR3 sequence reads: CASSPGMGSGNTIYF. The CDR3 nucleotides read TGTGCCAGCAGCCCCGGGATGGGGTCTGGAAACACCATATATTTT. This chain links TRBV7-2 with TRBJ1-3, with D unresolved. Trimming left V 5 bases short and J 1 base short, with 12 bases between. Germline assignment: CDR1 SGHTA and CDR2 FQGNSA. The CDR3 has 15 amino acids.

The chain combines TRBV27 with TRBJ1-2; possible D gene TRBD1, 6 bases. Germline CDR1 is MNHEY and CDR2 is SMNVEV (reference sequence). The CDR3 is 14 amino acids. Between the trimmed V and J ends, which lost 5 bases and 3 bases, there was a span of 13 bases. The CDR3: CASSEQGIYYGYTF. The CDR3 DNA reads TGTGCCAGCAGTGAACAGGGAATTTACTATGGCTACACCTTC.

CDR3 DNA: TGTGCCAGCTCACCACCGGGTAGCGGGACTTACAATGAGCAGTTCTTC. Translating gives CASSPPGSGTYNEQFF. V and J are TRBV18 and TRBJ2-1, with 8 bases aligning to TRBD2. The CDR3 consists of 16 residues. Germline loops: CDR1 KGHSH, CDR2 LQKENI. J was trimmed by 4 bases and V by 0 bases; bases with no gene match: 5.

The V and J genes are TRBV6-6 and TRBJ1-1; D remains unclear. CDR3 size: 9 residues. Between the trimmed V and J ends, which lost 8 bases and 6 bases, there was a span of 4 bases. Germline loops: CDR1 MNHNY, CDR2 SVGAGI (reference sequence). The CDR3 coding sequence is TGTGCCAGCTTTCCTGAAGCTTTCTTT. The encoded protein is CASFPEAFF.

This clonotype came up many times. This chain links TRBV5-1 with TRBJ1-1, with a possible D match to TRBD1 (5 bases). This CDR3 contains 13 residues. Germline V gene sequence: CDR1 SGHRS, CDR2 YFSETQ. The V gene lost 2 bases and the J gene lost 4 bases, with 9 bases spanning the gap. CDR3 amino acids: CASSFSGVTEAFF. CDR3 DNA sequence: TGCGCCAGCAGCTTTTCGGGGGTCACTGAAGCTTTCTTT.

Only a few counts were recorded for this clonotype. The gene calls are TRBV20-1 and TRBJ1-1; the D is unclear. The ends were cut back, 5 bases at V and 3 bases at J, with 13 bases in the middle. Germline V gives CDR1 DFQATT, CDR2 SNEGSKA (reference sequence). The CDR3 runs 13 residues. In nucleotides, the CDR3 is TGCAGTGCTTCTCGGGGTGGAGACACTGAAGCTTTCTTT. This translates into CSASRGGDTEAFF.

This clonotype was counted ten times or more. The rearrangement uses TRBV5-5 and TRBJ1-2, with 10 bases aligning to TRBD1. The CDR3 runs to 15 residues. Trimming at V came to 4 bases and at J to 3 bases, leaving 6 bases not matched to a gene. Germline V lookup: CDR1 SGHKS, CDR2 YYEKEE (reference sequence). The CDR3 here is CASSTGQGGHYGYTF. As DNA, the CDR3 is TGTGCCAGCAGCACTGGACAGGGGGGACACTATGGCTACACCTTC.